These 5 T cell receptor beta chains originate from one sample sequenced in a study of blood T cell repertoires in COVID-19. Profiled with immunoSEQ multiplex PCR; TCRdb holds only in-frame clones, not every one. The table includes about 58,000 clones, around nine tenths detected once. Sequenced material: peripheral blood. The receptors shown here come from a woman aged 60-75 years with active COVID-19.

The V and J genes are TRBV3-1 (or the pseudogene TRBV3-2) and TRBJ2-1, with 7 positions matching TRBD2. V lost 3 bases, J lost 9 bases, and 20 bases stayed unmatched. The CDR3 has 18 amino acids. Germline CDR1 and CDR2: LGHDT and YNNKEL (reference sequence). The CDR3 region is CASSQMVGGGPLRFEQFF. The CDR3 DNA is TGTGCCAGCAGCCAGATGGTTGGGGGGGGTCCACTTCGGTTTGAGCAGTTCTTC.

This clone showed up just once. One end of the junction does not line up with germline, which may come from a read error. The V call is TRBV12-3 or TRBV12-4, the J call TRBJ1-1; tentatively, D is TRBD1 (5 bases). The CDR3 runs 13 residues. The CDR3 coding sequence is TGTGCCAGCAGTCCTCCAGGGAACGCTGAAGCTTTCTTT. It codes for CASSPPGNAEAFF.

The CDR3 region has the DNA TGTGCCAGCAGTGGGCCCGCGGGGGGCACAGATACGCAGTATTTT. As protein: CASSGPAGGTDTQYF. The chain carries TRBV2 and TRBJ2-3; 7 bases match TRBD2. The V segment lost 4 bases and the J segment 1 base; nucleotides outside the gene matches: 5. CDR3 length: 15 residues. Looked up from germline, CDR1 is SNHLY and CDR2 is FYNNEI.

The rearrangement uses TRBV4-1 and TRBJ1-2; D ambiguous. The germline V gene encodes CDR1 MGHRA and CDR2 YSYEKL. The CDR3 loop spans 15 amino acids. Trimming removed 4 bases from V and 1 base from J, with 13 bases in between. The CDR3 nucleotides are TGCGCCAGCAGCCTAGAAGAGGCCGTTAACTATGGCTACACCTTC. Translation gives CASSLEEAVNYGYTF.

J is TRBJ2-3 and V is TRBV10-1; D might be TRBD2 (7 bases). Trimming shortened V by 3 bases and J by 2 bases, and 12 bases separated the two germline ends. The CDR3 contains 15 residues. Germline V gene sequence: CDR1 WNHNN, CDR2 SYGVQD (reference sequence). The DNA for the CDR3 is TGCGCCAGCAGTGAACGGGGGGCCTCCACAGATACGCAGTATTTT. Its protein is CASSERGASTDTQYF.